Listed below are T cell receptor beta chains from one sample, sequenced in a study of T cells in Graves' hyperthyroidism and ophthalmopathy. In TCRdb, the multiplex PCR reads were re-called with MiXCR into one record per CDR3 protein. The repertoire holds some 690,000 distinct CDR3 sequences, approximately 15% seen once, with less than 20% in the top ten. Sequencing was performed on blood. The receptors derive from a man aged 45-65 years with Graves' hyperthyroidism. Each CDR3 is given with its conserved first and last residue. A D gene is named only where the DNA matches it firmly. Expanded clones are given a class, and other clones once, few, many or no size at all.

cdr3_aa | cdr3_nt | v_call | clone_size | d_call | j_call
CRETGKYF | TGCAGGGAGACAGGGAAGTACTTC | TRBV20-1 | many | TRBD1 | TRBJ2-5
CASSPTGTTNNEQFF | TGTGCCAGCAGCCCAACCGGGACTACAAACAATGAGCAGTTCTTC | TRBV7-6 | few | TRBD2 | TRBJ2-1
CASRDSLWTEAFF | TGTGCCAGTCGGGACAGCCTCTGGACTGAAGCTTTCTTT | TRBV2 | many | TRBD1 | TRBJ1-1
CSARVSGRFNEQYF | TGCAGTGCCCGGGTTAGCGGGAGGTTCAACGAGCAGTACTTC | TRBV20-1 | many | TRBD2 | TRBJ2-7
CARQEQGHGEAFF | TGTGCCAGGCAGGAACAGGGGCACGGTGAAGCTTTCTTT | TRBV7-9 | - | TRBD1 | TRBJ1-1
CSARFMGLAASPSSTDTQYF | TGCAGTGCTAGATTCATGGGACTAGCGGCTAGCCCGTCTAGCACAGATACGCAGTATTTT | TRBV20-1 | few | TRBD2 | TRBJ2-3
CASSQGPGSYNEQFF | TGTGCCAGCAGCCAAGGGCCCGGCTCCTACAATGAGCAGTTCTTC | TRBV7-6 | many | - | TRBJ2-1
CASSFFDRSLRQNTEAFF | TGTGCCAGCAGCTTCTTTGACAGGTCACTTCGACAGAACACTGAAGCTTTCTTT | TRBV5-6 | - | - | TRBJ1-1
CASSPGTLRSEQYF | TGTGCCAGCAGTCCGGGGACACTTCGAAGCGAGCAGTACTTC | TRBV28 | many | - | TRBJ2-7
CASSPGQGLSGNTIYF | TGTGCCAGCAGCCCCGGACAGGGGCTCTCTGGAAACACCATATATTTT | TRBV7-2 | many | TRBD1 | TRBJ1-3
CASSFREGSYEQYF | TGTGCCAGCAGCTTCAGGGAGGGTTCCTACGAGCAGTACTTC | TRBV7-2 | many | TRBD2 | TRBJ2-7
CASSDSTGTGANVLTF | TGCGCCAGCAGTGATAGTACAGGGACTGGGGCCAACGTCCTGACTTTC | TRBV10-2 | few | - | TRBJ2-6
CASSGTAHSNQPQHF | TGTGCCAGTAGTGGTACAGCGCATAGCAATCAGCCCCAGCATTTT | TRBV19 | few | - | TRBJ1-5
CASSGLTASNQPQHF | TGTGCCAGCAGCGGACTTACAGCTAGCAATCAGCCCCAGCATTTT | TRBV6-1 | many | - | TRBJ1-5
CASSQNGQNNQPQHF | TGTGCCAGCAGCCAAAACGGACAGAACAATCAGCCCCAGCATTTT | TRBV4-2 | - | - | TRBJ1-5
CASSPRTGLRDTGEQYF | TGTGCCAGCAGCCCACGGACAGGGCTTCGCGATACGGGCGAGCAGTACTTC | TRBV9 | few | TRBD1 | TRBJ2-7
CASSLEGGGTREAFF | TGTGCCAGCAGCTTAGAAGGAGGAGGAACACGTGAAGCTTTCTTT | TRBV11-2 | many | - | TRBJ1-1
CASSLYTSGRNEQFF | TGTGCCAGCAGTTTATACACTAGCGGAAGGAATGAGCAGTTCTTC | TRBV28 | many | TRBD2 | TRBJ2-1
CSAEVDTEAFF | TGCAGTGCTGAAGTAGACACTGAAGCTTTCTTT | TRBV20-1 | many | - | TRBJ1-1
CASSDLNEQFF | TGCGCCAGCAGTGACCTTAATGAGCAGTTCTTC | TRBV12-3/TRBV12-4 | - | - | TRBJ2-1
CASSLRCTTALDTGELFF | TGTGCCAGCAGCCTACGATGTACAACAGCCTTGGACACCGGGGAGCTGTTTTTT | TRBV7-9 | - | - | TRBJ2-2
CAWSITQDTQYF | TGTGCCTGGAGTATCACGCAAGATACGCAGTATTTT | TRBV30 | many | - | TRBJ2-3
CASSLGGQGNEQYF | TGTGCCAGCAGCTTAGGGGGACAGGGAAACGAGCAGTACTTC | TRBV7-6 | many | TRBD1 | TRBJ2-7
CAWSCREERTSGTKVSSYEQYF | TGTGCCTGGAGCTGCAGGGAGGAGCGGACTAGCGGTACAAAGGTTAGCTCCTACGAGCAGTACTTC | TRBV30 | - | TRBD2 | TRBJ2-7
CASSVSSFNNSPLHF | TGTGCCAGCAGCGTATCCTCCTTTAATAATTCACCCCTCCACTTT | TRBV9 | - | - | TRBJ1-6
CASSPLGGRNEQFF | TGTGCCAGCAGCCCACTTGGTGGGCGCAATGAGCAGTTCTTC | TRBV7-3 | - | - | TRBJ2-1
CASGSGISTDTQYF | TGTGCCAGCGGAAGCGGGATTAGCACAGATACGCAGTATTTT | TRBV7-3 | many | TRBD2 | TRBJ2-3
CAGLDSQNTEAFF | TGTGCCGGGCTGGACAGCCAGAACACTGAAGCTTTCTTT | TRBV6-1 | many | - | TRBJ1-1
CASSQERSAKYF | TGTGCCAGCAGCCAAGAACGGAGCGCCAAGTACTTC | TRBV3-1 | - | - | TRBJ2-5
CASSVTLKETQYF | TGTGCCAGCAGTGTTACCCTAAAAGAGACCCAGTACTTC | TRBV6-4 | few | - | TRBJ2-5
CASSKQGLDEQYF | TGTGCCAGTAGTAAACAGGGTCTCGACGAGCAGTACTTC | TRBV19 | - | - | TRBJ2-7
CASSPRQDRLNYGYTF | TGTGCCAGCTCACCACGACAGGACAGACTTAACTATGGCTACACCTTC | TRBV18 | - | - | TRBJ1-2
CASSQGDNQPQHF | TGTGCCAGCAGCCAGGGGGACAATCAGCCCCAGCATTTT | TRBV3-1 | many | - | TRBJ1-5
CASSQAQGAQETQYF | TGCGCCAGCAGCCAAGCGCAGGGAGCCCAAGAGACCCAGTACTTC | TRBV4-1 | - | - | TRBJ2-5
CASTRDGFNEKLFF | TGTGCCAGCACGCGGGACGGATTTAATGAAAAACTGTTTTTT | TRBV6-2/TRBV6-3 | once | - | TRBJ1-4
CSVAGFWQGAGETQYF | TGCAGCGTTGCGGGTTTCTGGCAGGGGGCGGGGGAGACCCAGTACTTC | TRBV29-1 | few | TRBD1 | TRBJ2-5
CASSLFSGRTYNEQFF | TGTGCCAGCAGCTTGTTTAGCGGGAGAACCTACAATGAGCAGTTCTTC | TRBV7-3 | - | TRBD2 | TRBJ2-1
CASSDDIGSEQFF | TGTGCCAGCAGCGACGACATCGGGAGTGAGCAGTTCTTC | TRBV7-3 | many | - | TRBJ2-1
CASSPTGAGQFFF | TGTGCCAGCAGTCCTACCGGGGCGGGACAATTCTTCTTC | TRBV2 | few | - | TRBJ2-1
CASSLGLAGERIYNEQFF | TGTGCCAGCAGCTTGGGACTAGCGGGGGAGCGAATCTACAATGAGCAGTTCTTC | TRBV7-8 | many | TRBD2 | TRBJ2-1
CASSPPTPDTQYF | TGTGCCAGCTCACCACCGACCCCAGATACGCAGTATTTT | TRBV18 | - | - | TRBJ2-3
CASSLVVTTNEQFF | TGCGCCAGCAGCTTGGTCGTGACTACCAATGAGCAGTTCTTC | TRBV5-1 | - | - | TRBJ2-1
CASSATGEYGYTF | TGCGCCAGCAGTGCGACAGGGGAATATGGCTACACCTTC | TRBV10-1 | few | TRBD1 | TRBJ1-2
CASSSRSDTQYF | TGTGCCAGCAGTTCGAGGTCGGATACGCAGTATTTT | TRBV11-2 | many | - | TRBJ2-3
CASSAGPGGAETQYF | TGTGCCAGCAGCGCGGGACCGGGAGGGGCGGAGACCCAGTACTTC | TRBV5-4 | - | TRBD2 | TRBJ2-5
CASSLELNYGYTF | TGTGCCAGCAGCTTAGAGCTGAACTATGGCTACACCTTC | TRBV7-9 | many | - | TRBJ1-2
CASSGGTGTEAFF | TGTGCCAGTAGTGGGGGGACAGGGACTGAAGCTTTCTTT | TRBV19 | few | TRBD1 | TRBJ1-1
CASSASPSLNTEAFF | TGTGCCAGTTCTGCCAGTCCCTCTTTGAACACTGAAGCTTTCTTT | TRBV19 | - | - | TRBJ1-1
CASSPRQGVNYGYTF | TGTGCCAGCAGTCCGAGACAGGGGGTTAACTATGGCTACACCTTC | TRBV27 | many | TRBD1 | TRBJ1-2
CASSFDSGSSYNEQFF | TGCGCCAGCAGCTTTGATAGCGGGAGCTCCTACAATGAGCAGTTCTTC | TRBV5-1 | - | TRBD2 | TRBJ2-1
CASSPPGGFWEETQYF | TGTGCCAGCAGTCCACCAGGGGGTTTCTGGGAAGAGACCCAGTACTTC | TRBV27 | - | TRBD1 | TRBJ2-5
CASSFPGEDEQFF | TGTGCCAGCAGTTTTCCAGGGGAGGATGAGCAGTTCTTC | TRBV28 | - | - | TRBJ2-1
CASSPGTGANVLTF | TGTGCCAGCTCACCGGGGACTGGGGCCAACGTCCTGACTTTC | TRBV18 | few | - | TRBJ2-6
CASISREAVYNEQFF | TGTGCCAGTATCTCGCGGGAGGCGGTCTACAATGAGCAGTTCTTC | TRBV19 | few | TRBD2 | TRBJ2-1
CASSFSGVGVDNEQFF | TGTGCCAGCAGCTTTTCGGGTGTGGGGGTCGACAATGAGCAGTTCTTC | TRBV7-9 | few | - | TRBJ2-1
CASSQDQGNSYEQYF | TGCGCCAGCAGCCAAGATCAAGGCAACTCCTACGAGCAGTACTTC | TRBV4-3 | - | - | TRBJ2-7
CASSYTGTAESPLHF | TGTGCCAGCAGCTACACCGGGACAGCGGAATCACCCCTCCACTTT | TRBV11-2 | - | TRBD1 | TRBJ1-6
CASSVSGGPYEQYF | TGTGCCAGCAGTGTCTCTGGGGGCCCCTACGAGCAGTACTTC | TRBV6-1 | - | - | TRBJ2-7
CASSLGEVAYGYTF | TGTGCCAGCAGCTTAGGAGAGGTCGCCTATGGCTACACCTTC | TRBV7-9 | - | - | TRBJ1-2